This TCR beta chain is from a study of glioma-infiltrating T cells after dendritic cell vaccination. For the study at large: Patients received autologous tumor lysate-pulsed dendritic cell vaccination between about 2002 and 2013. Autologous tumor lysate was loaded overnight onto monocyte-derived dendritic cells grown seven days with IL-4 and GM-CSF.

V gave up 0 bases and J gave up 5 bases; unmatched junction bases: 7. CDR1 and CDR2 from the germline V gene are SGHDT and YYEEEE. This CDR3 has 15 amino acids. Time point defined: after dendritic cell vaccination, including at tumor progression/relapse. Primers: 60 V beta forward and 13 J beta reverse. Data came from immunoSEQ multiplex PCR; TCRdb stores just in-frame clones and leaves some out. Here the sample spans about 65,000 clones, roughly nine tenths being singletons. The TCR originated in a human donor with glioblastoma. The chain uses TRBV5-6 and TRBJ2-5, with 7 nucleotides matching TRBD2. This sample comprised blood, obtained after dendritic cell vaccination. The CDR3 sequence is CASSLVLGGEETQYF. Written as DNA, the CDR3 is TGTGCCAGCAGCTTGGTGCTTGGGGGGGAGGAGACCCAGTACTTC.